This T cell receptor (beta chain) was retrieved from a study of cytomegalovirus exposure and HLA in healthy donors. Notes on the study in general: A later analysis reportedly found that, within productive TCRs, an Asian-associated ancestry cluster had fewer N-insertions than the mean observed across the approximately 700 donors. Within an earlier analysis, most TCR beta V segments proved productive either about 87% or about 30% of the time.

The PCR was carried out with 60 Vbeta primers and 13 Jbeta primers. In the study's own analysis: Unique TCR beta chains totaled roughly 80 million in a later count, with roughly 10 million of them shared. Produced via immunoSEQ multiplex PCR; TCRdb's table is partial and in-frame only. V and J calls and clone size follow that table, whereas D and trimming were derived from the DNA. The table records about 94,000 clones, around 69% of them present only once. The CDR3 has 14 amino acids. V lost 0 bases and J 6 bases, leaving 13 bases between the germline ends. Germline V lookup: CDR1 SGHRS, CDR2 YFSETQ. On this clone itself: As yet, its antigen is unknown. This CDR3 is also generated by other DNA sequences in the sample.

The origin of this receptor is a man aged 30 to 45 in good health and CMV-seronegative. Sequencing was performed on PBMCs. The genes are TRBV5-1 and TRBJ2-7, with D perhaps matching TRBD1 (5 bases). CDR3 amino acids: CASSLGQGGREQYF. The CDR3 DNA reads as TGCGCCAGCAGCTTGGGCCAGGGTGGGCGCGAGCAGTACTTC.